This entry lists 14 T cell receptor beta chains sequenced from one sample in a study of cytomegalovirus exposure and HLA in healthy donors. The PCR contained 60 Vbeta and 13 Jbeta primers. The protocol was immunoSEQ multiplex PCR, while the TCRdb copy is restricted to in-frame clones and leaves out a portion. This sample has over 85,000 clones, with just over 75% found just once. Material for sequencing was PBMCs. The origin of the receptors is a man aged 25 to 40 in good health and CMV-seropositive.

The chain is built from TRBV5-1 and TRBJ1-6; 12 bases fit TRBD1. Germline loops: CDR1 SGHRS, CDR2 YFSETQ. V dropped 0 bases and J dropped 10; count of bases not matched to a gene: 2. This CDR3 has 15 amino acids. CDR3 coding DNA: TGCGCCAGCAGCTTGGGGGACAGGGGGCTGTCACCCCTCCACTTT. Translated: CASSLGDRGLSPLHF. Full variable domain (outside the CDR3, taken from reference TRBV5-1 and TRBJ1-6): KAGVTQTPRYLIKTRGQQVTLSCSPISGHRSVSWYQQTPGQGLQFLFEYFSETQRNKGNFPGRFSGRQFSNSRSEMNVSTLELGDSALYLCASSLGDRGLSPLHFGNGTRLTVT.

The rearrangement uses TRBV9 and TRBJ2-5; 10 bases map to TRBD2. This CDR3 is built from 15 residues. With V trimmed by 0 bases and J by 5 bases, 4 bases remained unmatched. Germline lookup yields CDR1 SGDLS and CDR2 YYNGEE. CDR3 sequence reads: CASSVGTSGGETQYF. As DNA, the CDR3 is TGTGCCAGCAGCGTAGGGACTAGCGGTGGGGAGACCCAGTACTTC.

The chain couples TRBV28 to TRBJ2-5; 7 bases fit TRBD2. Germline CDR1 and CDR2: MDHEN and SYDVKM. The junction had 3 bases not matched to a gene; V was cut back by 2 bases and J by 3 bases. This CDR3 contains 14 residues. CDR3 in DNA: TGTGCCAGCAGTTTAACGGGGGGTAAAGAGACCCAGTACTTC. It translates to CASSLTGGKETQYF.

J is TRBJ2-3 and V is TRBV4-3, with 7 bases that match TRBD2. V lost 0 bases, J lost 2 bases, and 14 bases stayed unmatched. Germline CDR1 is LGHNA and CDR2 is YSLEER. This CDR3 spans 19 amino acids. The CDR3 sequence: CASSQDYSRRGGPTDTQYF. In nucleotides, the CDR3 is TGCGCCAGCAGCCAAGATTATTCGCGTCGGGGAGGGCCCACAGATACGCAGTATTTT.

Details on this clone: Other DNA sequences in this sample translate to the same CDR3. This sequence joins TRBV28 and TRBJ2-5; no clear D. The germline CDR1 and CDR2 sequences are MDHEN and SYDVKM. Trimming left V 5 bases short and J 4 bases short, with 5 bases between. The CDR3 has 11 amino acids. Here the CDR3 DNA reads TGTGCCAGCAGTCTCAGAGAGACCCAGTACTTC. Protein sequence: CASSLRETQYF.

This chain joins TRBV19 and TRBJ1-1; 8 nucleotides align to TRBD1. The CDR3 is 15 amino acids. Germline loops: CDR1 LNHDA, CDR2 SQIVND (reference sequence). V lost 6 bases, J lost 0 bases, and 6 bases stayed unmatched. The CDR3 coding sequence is TGTGCCAGTAGGCCGGGACAGGAGATGAACACTGAAGCTTTCTTT. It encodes CASRPGQEMNTEAFF.

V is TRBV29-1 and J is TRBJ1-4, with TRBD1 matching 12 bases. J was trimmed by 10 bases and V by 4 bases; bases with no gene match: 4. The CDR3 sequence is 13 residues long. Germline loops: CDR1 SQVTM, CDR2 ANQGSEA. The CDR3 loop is CSVAGTGGGKLFF. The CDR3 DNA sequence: TGCAGCGTTGCTGGGACAGGGGGCGGAAAACTGTTTTTT.

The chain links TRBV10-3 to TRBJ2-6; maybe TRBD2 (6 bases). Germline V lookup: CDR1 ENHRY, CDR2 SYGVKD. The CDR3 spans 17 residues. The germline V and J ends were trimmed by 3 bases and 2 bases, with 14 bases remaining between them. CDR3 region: CAISDPPWGAGANVLTF. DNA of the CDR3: TGTGCCATCAGTGACCCTCCTTGGGGGGCTGGGGCCAACGTCCTGACTTTC.

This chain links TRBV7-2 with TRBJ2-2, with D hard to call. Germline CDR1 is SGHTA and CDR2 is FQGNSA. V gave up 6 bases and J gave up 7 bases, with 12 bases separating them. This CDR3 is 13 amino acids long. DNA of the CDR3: TGTGCCAGCAGTCCCTCCGGTATCGGGGAGCTGTTTTTT. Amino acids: CASSPSGIGELFF.

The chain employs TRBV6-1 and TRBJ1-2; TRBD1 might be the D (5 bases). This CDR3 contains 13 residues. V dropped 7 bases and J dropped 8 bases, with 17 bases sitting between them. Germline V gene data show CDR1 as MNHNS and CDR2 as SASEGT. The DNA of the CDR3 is TGTGCCAGCACCGCTGACAGTAGGGTAGGCTACACCTTC. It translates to CASTADSRVGYTF.

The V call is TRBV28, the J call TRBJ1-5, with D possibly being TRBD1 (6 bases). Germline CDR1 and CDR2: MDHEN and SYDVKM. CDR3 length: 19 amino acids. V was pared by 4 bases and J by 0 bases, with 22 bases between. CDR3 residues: CASSSLRRGRGYSNQPQHF. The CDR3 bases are TGTGCCAGCAGTTCCCTCAGGCGGGGGCGAGGTTATAGCAATCAGCCCCAGCATTTT.

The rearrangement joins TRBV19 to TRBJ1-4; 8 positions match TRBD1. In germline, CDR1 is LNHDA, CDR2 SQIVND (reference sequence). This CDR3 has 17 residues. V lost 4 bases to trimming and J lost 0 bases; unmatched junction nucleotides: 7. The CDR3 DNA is TGTGCCAGTAGTAGGACAGGGATCGACCCAACTAATGAAAAACTGTTTTTT. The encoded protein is CASSRTGIDPTNEKLFF.

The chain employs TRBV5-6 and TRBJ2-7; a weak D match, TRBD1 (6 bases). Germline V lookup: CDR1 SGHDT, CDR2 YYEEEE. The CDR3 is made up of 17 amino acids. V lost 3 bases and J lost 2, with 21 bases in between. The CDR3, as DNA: TGTGCCAGCAGCTCGGGAATACAGGGAGTTTACCCCTACGAGCAGTACTTC. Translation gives CASSSGIQGVYPYEQYF.

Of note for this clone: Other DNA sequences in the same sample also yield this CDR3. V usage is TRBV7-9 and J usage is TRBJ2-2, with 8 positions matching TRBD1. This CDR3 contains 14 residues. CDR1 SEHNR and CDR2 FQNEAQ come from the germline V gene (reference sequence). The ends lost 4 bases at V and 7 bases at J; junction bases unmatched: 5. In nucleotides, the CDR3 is TGTGCCAGCAGCTCTGCAGGGGGCCTCGGGGAGCTGTTTTTT. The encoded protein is CASSSAGGLGELFF.